The rows below give T cell receptor beta chains drawn from one sample of a study of response to subunit inactivated influenza vaccine. From the RT-PCR reads, TCRdb called clonotypes with MiXCR, one entry per CDR3 protein. The sample gives about 480,000 distinct CDR3 sequences, 25% of which show up once; approximately 2% is in the top ten. The sample here was CD4+ T cells sorted from PBMCs, taken more than 4 days after vaccination. These receptors all stem from a man aged 50 or older who received an inactivated influenza vaccine. The CDR3 runs from the conserved cysteine through the conserved F or W. The D gene is left open where the match is weak.

j_call d_call v_call cdr3_aa
TRBJ2-3 - TRBV20-1 CSAAYVRDLRDTQYF
TRBJ2-1 - TRBV27 CASRRAAYNEQFF
TRBJ2-2 - TRBV11-2 CASSSTLLAGLGELFF
TRBJ1-3 - TRBV19 CASRDRYSGNTIYF
TRBJ1-4 - TRBV12-3/TRBV12-4 CASTGVGEKLFF
TRBJ2-1 - TRBV11-1 CASSMDRYNEQFF
TRBJ2-5 - TRBV15 CATSSGLTETQYF
TRBJ2-3 - TRBV5-1 CASSLAWSGQSTDTQYF
TRBJ2-5 - TRBV4-1 CASRDKGGETQYF
TRBJ2-7 - TRBV5-1 CASSFSQDYEQYF
TRBJ1-2 TRBD1 TRBV7-8 CASSLSDRAYGYTF
TRBJ2-5 TRBD2 TRBV5-1 CASRMGGNQETQYF
TRBJ2-1 - TRBV7-2 CASARDSTYNEQFF
TRBJ2-1 - TRBV5-4 CASSLVGREGNEQFF
TRBJ2-1 - TRBV28 CASSSFGALYNEQFF
TRBJ2-1 - TRBV14 CASSQSLGASYNEQFF
TRBJ2-5 TRBD2 TRBV7-6 CASSSRLAVQETQYF
TRBJ2-1 - TRBV4-2 CASSHPGDKNEQFF
TRBJ2-1 - TRBV20-1 CSARDQGPVGDEQFF
TRBJ2-1 TRBD2 TRBV10-3 CAISASGSKNEQFF
TRBJ2-5 - TRBV5-4 CASSHSASRETQYF
TRBJ2-7 TRBD1 TRBV20-1 CSARITGQLYEQYF
TRBJ2-4 - TRBV5-6 CASSLSGAGMNIQYF
TRBJ1-6 TRBD1 TRBV5-1 CASSLSTGWDSPLHF
TRBJ1-3 - TRBV28 CASSLGRESSGNTIYF
TRBJ2-3 TRBD2 TRBV10-3 CATGLAGGDSTDTQYF
TRBJ2-1 TRBD2 TRBV30 CAWSSGLAGGPRVDEQFF
TRBJ2-1 TRBD2 TRBV3-1 CASSQDRWTSGSSYNEQFF
TRBJ2-1 TRBD2 TRBV4-3 CASSQDRASGRGNEQFF
TRBJ1-2 - TRBV5-1 CASSLESSYGYTF
TRBJ2-3 - TRBV7-9 CASSLVMDTQYF
TRBJ2-1 TRBD2 TRBV14 CASSPAGTTYNEQFF
TRBJ2-1 - TRBV24-1 CATSDPKAPDYNEQFF
TRBJ2-5 - TRBV7-2 CASSPTRQQETQYF
TRBJ2-5 - TRBV6-2/TRBV6-3 CASIQTPGLQETQYF